These T cell receptor beta chains were read from a single sample in a study of T-cell reconstitution after alpha-beta-depleted transplantation in children. From the PCR reads, TCRdb called clonotypes with MiXCR, one entry per CDR3 protein. Of 330,000 or so distinct CDR3 sequences in the sample, about 9.4% were seen once. This material consisted of PBMCs from the stem cell graft donor, taken from the stem cell graft. The receptor set was obtained from a human donor who donated a stem cell graft to a child with acute lymphoblastic leukemia. The CDR3 runs from the conserved cysteine through the conserved F or W. The D gene is left open where the match is weak. Clone size is shown for a subset of rows, as once, few, many or a class of expanded clone.

TRBJ2-7 - - TRBV9 CASSLSPYYEQYF TGTGCCAGCAGCCTCAGCCCTTACTACGAGCAGTACTTC
TRBJ1-6 - - TRBV5-1 CASSLATTGDSPLHF TGCGCCAGCAGCTTGGCCACTACAGGCGATTCACCCCTCCACTTT
TRBJ2-1 few TRBD2 TRBV7-3 CASSSPGLAGEQFF TGTGCCAGCAGCTCCCCGGGACTAGCCGGTGAGCAGTTCTTC
TRBJ2-7 - TRBD1 TRBV5-1 CASSLSPGQAPYEQYF TGCGCCAGCAGCTTGAGTCCCGGACAGGCACCCTACGAGCAGTACTTC
TRBJ2-3 - TRBD1 TRBV5-6 CASSSQGDRGQADTQYF TGTGCCAGCAGCTCGCAAGGTGACAGGGGGCAGGCAGATACGCAGTATTTT
TRBJ2-3 few TRBD1 TRBV7-2 CASSLAGTGLDTQYF TGTGCCAGCAGCTTAGCCGGGACAGGGCTCGATACGCAGTATTTT
TRBJ1-1 few - TRBV19 CASRPWGESTEAFF TGTGCCAGTCGCCCCTGGGGGGAGAGCACTGAAGCTTTCTTT
TRBJ2-1 many TRBD2 TRBV7-6 CASSSPGREAGGQFF TGTGCCAGCAGCTCGCCGGGGCGGGAGGCGGGCGGGCAGTTCTTC
TRBJ1-1 few TRBD1 TRBV14 CASSQGGRGRRTEAFF TGTGCCAGCAGCCAAGGTGGCAGGGGGCGAAGAACTGAAGCTTTCTTT
TRBJ1-5 few - TRBV9 CASSAGASNQPQHF TGTGCCAGCAGCGCAGGGGCAAGCAATCAGCCCCAGCATTTT
TRBJ2-1 - TRBD2 TRBV20-1 CSARRLAGAAINNEQFF TGCAGTGCTAGGCGCCTAGCGGGAGCCGCAATTAACAATGAGCAGTTCTTC
TRBJ2-2 many - TRBV7-7 CASSLDSGELFF TGTGCTAGCAGCCTCGACAGCGGGGAGCTGTTTTTT
TRBJ2-2 - - TRBV4-3 CASSQESFVNTGELFF TGCGCCAGCAGCCAAGAAAGTTTCGTGAACACCGGGGAGCTGTTTTTT
TRBJ2-3 - TRBD2 TRBV6-5 CASSYLRDYRDTQYF TGTGCCAGCTCTTACCTCCGGGACTATCGGGATACGCAGTATTTT
TRBJ2-1 - TRBD2 TRBV14 CASSLTSGRVGEQFF TGTGCCAGCAGCCTGACTAGCGGGAGGGTCGGGGAGCAGTTCTTC
TRBJ2-3 many - TRBV11-1 CASSQAEIITDTQYF TGTGCCAGCAGTCAGGCGGAGATTATCACAGATACGCAGTATTTT
TRBJ1-2 - TRBD1 TRBV4-3 CASSQRTGFTGYTF TGCGCCAGCAGCCAACGGACAGGATTTACTGGCTACACCTTC
TRBJ2-2 many - TRBV27 CASSWDANTGELFF TGTGCCAGCAGTTGGGATGCGAACACCGGGGAGCTGTTTTTT
TRBJ1-4 many - TRBV7-4 CASSLKTEVNEKLFF TGTGCCAGCAGCTTAAAGACTGAGGTCAATGAAAAACTGTTTTTT
TRBJ2-1 few - TRBV15 CATSREGYVRDEQFF TGTGCCACCAGCCGAGAAGGTTACGTAAGGGATGAGCAGTTCTTC
TRBJ2-1 - TRBD2 TRBV30 CAWSGTSGYNEQFF TGTGCCTGGAGCGGGACTAGCGGCTACAATGAGCAGTTCTTC
TRBJ1-2 many - TRBV6-2/TRBV6-3 CASSYDAGWDGYTF TGTGCCAGCAGTTACGATGCGGGATGGGATGGCTACACCTTC
TRBJ2-6 - - TRBV15 CATSRDAVSGANVLTF TGTGCCACCAGCAGAGATGCAGTTTCTGGGGCCAACGTCCTGACTTTC
TRBJ2-7 - TRBD1 TRBV7-9 CASSIGTGGSYEQYF TGTGCCAGCAGCATTGGGACAGGGGGATCCTACGAGCAGTACTTC
TRBJ2-7 many TRBD1 TRBV7-9 CASRDRGNEQYF TGTGCCAGCCGGGACAGGGGAAACGAGCAGTACTTC
TRBJ1-4 - - TRBV7-9 CASSLVGGREKLFF TGTGCCAGCAGCTTAGTTGGGGGCCGCGAAAAACTGTTTTTT
TRBJ1-1 few - TRBV7-8 CASSVNTEAFF TGTGCCAGCAGCGTTAACACTGAAGCTTTCTTT
TRBJ2-7 many - TRBV12-3/TRBV12-4 CASSLPGGGTMDFYEQYF TGTGCCAGCAGTTTACCTGGGGGGGGGACAATGGATTTCTACGAGCAGTACTTC
TRBJ1-3 once - TRBV9 CASSVGASSLYF TGTGCCAGCAGCGTAGGGGCTAGCAGCTTATATTTT
TRBJ2-7 - - TRBV7-9 CASSFEGGAYEQYF TGTGCCAGCAGCTTCGAAGGGGGGGCCTACGAGCAGTACTTC
TRBJ2-1 few - TRBV5-6 CASSLIRGGEQFF TGTGCCAGCAGCTTGATACGGGGTGGTGAGCAGTTCTTC
TRBJ1-1 few - TRBV20-1 CSARRQGNTEAFF TGCAGTGCTAGAAGGCAGGGGAACACTGAAGCTTTCTTT
TRBJ2-5 - TRBD2 TRBV4-1 CASSQEPGLAGEQETQYF TGCGCCAGCAGCCAGGAACCGGGACTAGCGGGGGAACAAGAGACCCAGTACTTC
TRBJ2-1 - TRBD2 TRBV7-6 CASSLPGLAGGVAEQFF TGTGCCAGCAGCTTACCGGGACTAGCGGGAGGTGTAGCTGAGCAGTTCTTC
TRBJ1-3 - - TRBV20-1 CSASNRDFSGNTIYF TGCAGTGCCTCAAACAGGGATTTCTCTGGAAACACCATATATTTT
TRBJ1-5 few - TRBV7-2 CASSPWEGSNQPQHF TGTGCCAGCAGCCCCTGGGAAGGTAGCAATCAGCCCCAGCATTTT
TRBJ2-7 many TRBD1 TRBV7-6 CASSLGTGGDPYEQYF TGTGCCAGCAGCTTAGGGACAGGGGGTGATCCCTACGAGCAGTACTTC
TRBJ2-1 many - TRBV7-9 CASSLATGEQFF TGTGCCAGCAGCTTAGCAACGGGGGAGCAGTTCTTC
TRBJ1-2 many TRBD1 TRBV20-1 CSASSGDRGSIYTF TGCAGTGCTAGTAGCGGGGACAGGGGATCCATCTACACCTTC
TRBJ2-2 few TRBD2 TRBV28 CASSLLRTSGKGLFF TGTGCCAGCAGTTTACTACGGACTAGCGGGAAAGGGCTGTTTTTT
TRBJ2-1 many TRBD1 TRBV12-3/TRBV12-4 CASTPTGGQHNEQFF TGTGCCAGCACCCCGACAGGGGGCCAGCACAATGAGCAGTTCTTC
TRBJ2-3 many - TRBV9 CASSAPRGGSGPSTDTQYF TGTGCCAGCAGCGCACCCCGAGGGGGCAGCGGGCCTAGCACAGATACGCAGTATTTT
TRBJ1-6 - TRBD1 TRBV12-3/TRBV12-4 CASSFDRGNSPLHF TGTGCCAGCAGTTTCGACAGGGGGAATTCACCCCTCCACTTT
TRBJ2-1 - TRBD2 TRBV7-6 CASSLSRPGTSGSIEQFF TGTGCCAGCAGCTTAAGTCGGCCCGGGACTAGCGGGAGCATCGAGCAGTTCTTC
TRBJ2-7 few TRBD2 TRBV7-6 CASSLSGRAHEQYF TGTGCCAGCAGCCTGAGTGGGAGGGCCCACGAGCAGTACTTC
TRBJ2-7 few - TRBV20-1 CSAGGKSGGRSHEQYF TGCAGTGCAGGGGGCAAGAGCGGGGGAAGATCCCACGAGCAGTACTTC
TRBJ2-1 few TRBD2 TRBV5-1 CASSDPAVRLAGPYNEQFF TGCGCCAGCAGCGATCCGGCCGTGAGACTAGCGGGCCCATACAATGAGCAGTTCTTC